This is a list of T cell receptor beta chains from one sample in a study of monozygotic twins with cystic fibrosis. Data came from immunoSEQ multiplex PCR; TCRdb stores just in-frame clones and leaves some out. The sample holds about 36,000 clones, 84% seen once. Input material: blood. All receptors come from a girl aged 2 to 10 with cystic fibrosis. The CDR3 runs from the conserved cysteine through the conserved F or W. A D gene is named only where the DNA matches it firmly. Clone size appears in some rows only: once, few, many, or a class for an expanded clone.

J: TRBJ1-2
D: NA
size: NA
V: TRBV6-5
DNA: TGTGCCAGCAGAGTGAGGGGGACTGTCGATGGCTACACCTTC
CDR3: CASRVRGTVDGYTF

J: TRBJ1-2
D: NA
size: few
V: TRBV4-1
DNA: TGCGCCAGCAGCCAAGGAGGCTCGGAAGGGAACTATGGCTACACCTTC
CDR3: CASSQGGSEGNYGYTF

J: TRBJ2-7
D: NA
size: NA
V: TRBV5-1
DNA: TGCGCCAGCAGCTTGGTGGGAGTCAGCTCCTACGAGCAGTACTTC
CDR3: CASSLVGVSSYEQYF

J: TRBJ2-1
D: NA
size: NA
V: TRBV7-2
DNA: TGTGCCAGCCACGGGTTGGCTAGCAGCAATGAGCAGTTCTTC
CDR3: CASHGLASSNEQFF

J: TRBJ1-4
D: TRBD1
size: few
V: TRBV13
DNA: TGTGCCAGCAGCCCCCGGACAGGGGGCGACGAAAAACTGTTTTTT
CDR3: CASSPRTGGDEKLFF

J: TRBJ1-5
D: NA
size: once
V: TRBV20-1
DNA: TGCAGTGCCCAGGGTGGGCAGCCCCAGCATTTT
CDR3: CSAQGGQPQHF

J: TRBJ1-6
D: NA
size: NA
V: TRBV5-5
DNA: TGTGCCAGCAGCGGAGGGGGGGCTGATAATTCACCCCTCCACTTT
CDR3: CASSGGGADNSPLHF

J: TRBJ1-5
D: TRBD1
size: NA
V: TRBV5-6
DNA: TGTGCCAGCAGCTTATGGGACAGGGGAAGGGGCTGGGGCAATCAGCCCCAGCATTTT
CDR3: CASSLWDRGRGWGNQPQHF

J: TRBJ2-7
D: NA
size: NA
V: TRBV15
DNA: TGTGCCACCAGCAGAGATCAATGGACCTACGAGCAGTACTTC
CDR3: CATSRDQWTYEQYF

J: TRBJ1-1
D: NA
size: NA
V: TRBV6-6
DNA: TGTGCCAGCAGTTACGATACAGGAAGGGTGAACACTGAAGCTTTCTTT
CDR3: CASSYDTGRVNTEAFF

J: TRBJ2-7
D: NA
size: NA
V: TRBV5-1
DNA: TGCGCCAGCAGCATGGGCAGGGAGGAAGGGTACGAGCAGTACTTC
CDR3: CASSMGREEGYEQYF

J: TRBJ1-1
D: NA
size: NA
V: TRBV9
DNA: TGTGCCAGCAGCACTAGACCTGACACTGAAGCTTTCTTT
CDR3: CASSTRPDTEAFF

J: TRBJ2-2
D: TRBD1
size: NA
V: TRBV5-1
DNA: TGCGCCAGCAGCTTGCAGGGGGCTAGGGAGAACACCGGGGAGCTGTTTTTT
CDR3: CASSLQGARENTGELFF

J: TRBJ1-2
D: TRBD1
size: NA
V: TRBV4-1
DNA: TGCGCCAGCAGCCACTTACCGGGACAGGGAGATTCTAACTATGGCTACACCTTC
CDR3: CASSHLPGQGDSNYGYTF

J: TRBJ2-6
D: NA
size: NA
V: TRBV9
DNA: TGTGCCAGCAGCCTCCGGGCCAACGTCCTGACTTTC
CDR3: CASSLRANVLTF

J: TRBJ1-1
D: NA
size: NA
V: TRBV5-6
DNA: TGTGCCAGCAGCTTGGACGGTGGCTTGAACACTGAAGCTTTCTTT
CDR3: CASSLDGGLNTEAFF